This T cell receptor beta chain is drawn from a study of blood T cell repertoires in COVID-19. The CDR3 spans 15 residues. CDR1 is KGHSH, CDR2 LQKENI, per germline. Trimming took 1 base from V and 5 from J, leaving 14 bases between them. Data came from immunoSEQ multiplex PCR; TCRdb stores just in-frame clones and leaves some out. The repertoire includes 130,000 to 150,000 clones, around 80% of them detected once, and about 3.5% sits in the top ten. V and J are TRBV18 and TRBJ1-2, with D possibly TRBD1 on 6 matching bases. The clonotype was recovered from a man aged 70 or older who had recovered from COVID-19. The sequenced sample was peripheral blood. As DNA, the CDR3 is TGTGCCAGCTCACCACAACCAAACACAGGGTATGGCTACACCTTC. Protein: CASSPQPNTGYGYTF.